Following are 10 T cell receptor beta chains from one sample sequenced in a study of vaccination and CD4 T cells after COVID-19. Treatment given: approximately 9-day PBMC culture with coronavirus spike peptide pools or control peptides (ViraFEST assay). Their target antigens are unknown. Oncomine TCR Beta short-read sequencing was applied to DNA from cultured CD4+ T cells. TCRdb fed the PCR reads into MiXCR, producing one record per CDR3 protein. The sample has 13,000 or so distinct CDR3 sequences, around two fifths seen once. The sample taken for sequencing was CD4+ T cells from blood, cultured in vitro. The receptors shown here come from a human donor who had recovered from COVID-19.

The gene calls are TRBV30 and TRBJ2-7, with a tentative D call TRBD2 (6 bases). This CDR3 is 17 amino acids long. The V gene lost 1 base and the J gene lost 6 bases, with 25 bases spanning the gap. Per germline, CDR1 GTSNPN and CDR2 SVGIG (reference sequence). The CDR3, as DNA: TGTGCCTGGAGTGATCCTCTCCGGGACTCAGGGCGTCTCGAGCAGTACTTC. This codes for CAWSDPLRDSGRLEQYF.

This clonotype was seen more than once but under ten times. The rearrangement links TRBV20-1 to TRBJ2-3, with 7 bases fitting TRBD2. The CDR3 has 12 residues. The V segment lost 6 bases and the J segment 4 bases; nucleotides outside the gene matches: 4. CDR1 DFQATT and CDR2 SNEGSKA come from the germline V gene (reference sequence). Written as DNA, the CDR3 is TGCAGTGCGGGACGGGGGGCAGATACGCAGTATTTT. It translates to CSAGRGADTQYF.

The chain combines TRBV6-1 with TRBJ1-3, with 10 nucleotides matching TRBD1. The length of the CDR3 is 14 residues. Germline-derived CDR1 and CDR2 are MNHNS and SASEGT. V was clipped by 6 bases and J by 2 bases; unmatched bases: 1. Written as DNA, the CDR3 is TGTGCCAGCAGGGGGACAGGGGCTGGAAACACCATATATTTT. Amino acid sequence: CASRGTGAGNTIYF.

The chain combines TRBV12-3 or TRBV12-4 with TRBJ1-1; no reliable D call. With 7 bases removed from V and 0 bases from J, the gap between germline ends came to 12 bases. The CDR3 spans 14 residues. The CDR3, as DNA: TGTGCCAGCATCTACGGTTCTCTGAACACTGAAGCTTTCTTT. It translates to CASIYGSLNTEAFF.

The V and J genes are TRBV6-5 and TRBJ1-5; no clear D. V was trimmed by 4 bases and J by 4 bases, leaving 11 bases between them. CDR3 length equals 14 residues. Per germline, CDR1 MNHEY and CDR2 SVGAGI. CDR3 nucleotide sequence: TGTGCCAGCAGTTTCGATCGAAGGAATCAGCCCCAGCATTTT. It codes for CASSFDRRNQPQHF.

This clonotype was counted a few times. The gene calls are TRBV19 and TRBJ1-6, with 7 bases fitting TRBD1. Germline trimming cut 4 bases from V and 0 bases from J; bases unmatched to any gene: 6. The germline gives CDR1 LNHDA, CDR2 SQIVND (reference sequence). The CDR3 has 17 residues. CDR3 DNA sequence: TGTGCCAGTAGTAACAGGGGACAGAGCTCCTATAATTCACCCCTCCACTTT. Translation: CASSNRGQSSYNSPLHF.

The rearrangement links TRBV19 to TRBJ1-2; D remains unclear. CDR3 length equals 12 residues. The V end was cut by 3 bases, the J end by 4 bases, with 6 bases between. In germline, CDR1 is LNHDA, CDR2 SQIVND (reference sequence). The CDR3 is CASSIGPYGYTF. CDR3 in DNA: TGTGCCAGTAGTATCGGTCCCTATGGCTACACCTTC. Full variable domain (rest looked up from reference TRBV19 and TRBJ1-2): DGGITQSPKYLFRKEGQNVTLSCEQNLNHDAMYWYRQDPGQGLRLIYYSQIVNDFQKGDIAEGYSVSREKKESFPLTVTSAQKNPTAFYLCASSIGPYGYTFGSGTRLTVV.

V usage is TRBV5-4 and J usage is TRBJ2-2; either TRBD1 or TRBD2 may supply D (5 bases each). Between the trimmed V and J ends, which lost 4 bases and 4 bases, there was a span of 14 bases. The germline CDR1 and CDR2 sequences are SGHNT and YYREEE (reference sequence). The CDR3 extends over 15 amino acids. The CDR3 DNA follows: TGTGCCAGCAGCGCGCCAGGGAGTAGCACCGGGGAGCTGTTTTTT. It is translated as CASSAPGSSTGELFF.

This clonotype has more than one count but fewer than ten. V gene TRBV7-2 combines with J gene TRBJ1-1; D is unclear. Germline CDR1 is SGHTA and CDR2 is FQGNSA. The germline V and J ends were trimmed by 5 bases and 7 bases, with 14 bases remaining between them. The CDR3 extends over 13 amino acids. This chain's CDR3 is CASSPRQGREAFF. CDR3 nucleotide sequence: TGTGCCAGCAGCCCCAGGCAAGGACGTGAAGCTTTCTTT.

A few counts support this clonotype. The gene calls are TRBV11-3 and TRBJ1-5; perhaps TRBD1 as D (5 bases). Germline assignment: CDR1 SGHNT and CDR2 YENEEA. CDR3 length equals 13 residues. Trimming cost V 5 bases and J 5 bases, with 10 bases left between them. The CDR3 loop is CASSRDRDQPQHF. The CDR3 nucleotides read TGTGCCAGCAGCCGGGACCGAGATCAGCCCCAGCATTTT.